Below, 21 T cell receptor beta chains from the same sample are listed, as sequenced in a study of lymphopenia after photon versus proton radiotherapy. Libraries were prepared by immunoSEQ multiplex PCR; TCRdb keeps only in-frame clonotypes and omits some of them. This sample has around 26,000 clones, with around 82% found just once. This specimen consisted of peripheral blood, obtained from a patient treated with photon-based radiotherapy. These receptors were taken from a man aged 50 to 59 with gastric cancer.

The chain uses TRBV5-8 and TRBJ2-7, with no clear D. CDR1 and CDR2 (germline): SGHTS, YDEGEE. V lost 7 bases to trimming and J lost 6 bases, with 11 bases between them. This CDR3 is 11 amino acids long. The CDR3 nucleotides are TGTGCCAGCGGGCCACGTAGCGAGCAGTACGTC. It encodes CASGPRSEQYV.

The V call is TRBV9, the J call TRBJ1-3; D gene uncertain. Germline V gene sequence: CDR1 SGDLS, CDR2 YYNGEE. V shed 3 bases and J shed 0 bases, with 7 bases lying between them. The CDR3 runs to 14 residues. The CDR3 here is CASSETASGNTIYF. In nucleotides, the CDR3 is TGTGCCAGCAGCGAAACAGCCTCTGGAAACACCATATATTTT.

The chain employs TRBV18 and TRBJ2-2; D remains ambiguous. CDR1 and CDR2 (germline): KGHSH, LQKENI. V was clipped by 2 bases and J by 6 bases, with 1 base between them. This CDR3 has 11 amino acids. The CDR3 is CASSPSGELFF. The CDR3 DNA reads TGTGCCAGCTCACCATCCGGGGAGCTGTTTTTT.

The rearrangement links TRBV10-1 to TRBJ1-3, with D unclear. V was clipped by 1 base and J by 4 bases, with 8 bases between them. This CDR3 contains 14 residues. Germline V gene data show CDR1 as WNHNN and CDR2 as SYGVQD (reference sequence). This chain's CDR3 is CASSEWTSGNTIYF. Written as DNA, the CDR3 is TGCGCCAGCAGTGAGTGGACCTCAGGAAACACCATATATTTT.

The chain couples TRBV5-1 to TRBJ2-7; D gene uncertain. This CDR3 region has 14 residues. The V end lost 6 bases, the J end lost 3 bases, and 16 bases lay between the germline ends. Germline V gives CDR1 SGHRS, CDR2 YFSETQ. CDR3 sequence: CASNDFSGDYEQYF. Here the CDR3 DNA reads TGCGCCAGCAACGACTTTAGTGGGGACTACGAGCAGTACTTC. The full variable domain, its missing parts supplied by reference TRBV5-1 and TRBJ2-7, is KAGVTQTPRYLIKTRGQQVTLSCSPISGHRSVSWYQQTPGQGLQFLFEYFSETQRNKGNFPGRFSGRQFSNSRSEMNVSTLELGDSALYLCASNDFSGDYEQYFGPGTRLTVT.

This chain links TRBV30 with TRBJ2-2; D gene unclear. The CDR3 contains 13 residues. Trimming cost V 2 bases and J 1 base, with 5 bases left between them. The germline CDR1 and CDR2 sequences are GTSNPN and SVGIG (reference sequence). CDR3: CAWSIENTGELFF. CDR3 coding DNA: TGTGCCTGGAGTATAGAGAACACCGGGGAGCTGTTTTTT.

The CDR3 DNA reads TGTGCCAGCAGAAACCCGGGACAGCCCCACTACGAGCAGTACTTC. Translated: CASRNPGQPHYEQYF. V and J are TRBV6-4 and TRBJ2-7; 7 bases agree with TRBD1. CDR3 length: 15 residues. V trimming: 6 bases; J trimming: 3 bases; junction bases outside the gene matches: 11. Germline V lookup: CDR1 MRHNA, CDR2 SNTAGT.

The chain links TRBV30 to TRBJ1-5; D uncertain. Germline-derived CDR1 and CDR2 are GTSNPN and SVGIG (reference sequence). CDR3 length equals 14 residues. V was pared by 0 bases and J by 4 bases, with 10 bases between. In DNA, the CDR3 is TGTGCCTGGAGTGTAAGCCAGCTTAATCAGCCCCAGCATTTT. It translates to CAWSVSQLNQPQHF.

This rearrangement joins TRBV6-1 to TRBJ1-2; no firm D call. This CDR3 is 15 amino acids long. The V and J ends lost 7 bases and 7 bases respectively, with 22 bases between them. The germline gives CDR1 MNHNS, CDR2 SASEGT. The CDR3 reads CASTPMLGKTFGYTF. CDR3 sequence (DNA): TGTGCCAGCACCCCCATGCTAGGGAAGACCTTTGGCTACACCTTC.

V and J are TRBV5-8 and TRBJ1-1; 9 bases fit TRBD1. Germline values: CDR1 SGHTS, CDR2 YDEGEE. This CDR3 region has 15 residues. V was pared by 2 bases and J by 4 bases, with 6 bases of the junction left unmatched. This CDR3 is CASSLDTGQGTEAFF. In DNA form, the CDR3 reads TGTGCCAGCAGCTTAGATACGGGACAGGGCACTGAAGCTTTCTTT.

The chain is built from TRBV6-6 and TRBJ2-5, with D perhaps TRBD2 (6 bases). The germline gives CDR1 MNHNY, CDR2 SVGAGI (reference sequence). The CDR3 has 13 amino acids. V dropped 9 bases and J dropped 3 bases, with 14 bases sitting between them. CDR3 sequence reads: CASFRDFKETQYF. In DNA, the CDR3 is TGTGCCAGTTTTAGGGACTTTAAAGAGACCCAGTACTTC.

This clone was detected a few times. This chain uses TRBV5-1 with TRBJ2-2, with D perhaps matching TRBD1 or TRBD2 (5 bases each). Germline values: CDR1 SGHRS, CDR2 YFSETQ. The length of the CDR3 is 17 residues. V lost 5 bases and J lost 4, with 21 bases in between. The DNA of the CDR3 is TGCGCCAGCAGGAAGTTTTGGGACGAAGGGCCCACCGGGGAGCTGTTTTTT. Its protein is CASRKFWDEGPTGELFF.

The chain combines TRBV15 with TRBJ2-2; D gene uncertain. Germline CDR1 reads LNHNV; CDR2 reads YYDKDF (reference sequence). The CDR3 covers 13 residues. Trimming removed 0 bases at V and 8 bases at J, with 7 bases between. The DNA of the CDR3 is TGTGCCACCAGCAGAGAGGTTCGGGGGGAGCTGTTTTTT. Translated, it gives CATSREVRGELFF. The entire variable domain, with the rest obtained from reference TRBV15 and TRBJ2-2, is as follows: DAMVIQNPRYQVTQFGKPVTLSCSQTLNHNVMYWYQQKSSQAPKLLFHYYDKDFNNEADTPDNFQSRRPNTSFCFLDIRSPGLGDTAMYLCATSREVRGELFFGEGSRLTVL.

The V call is TRBV19, the J call TRBJ1-2; no firm D call. The CDR3 totals 12 residues. CDR1 LNHDA and CDR2 SQIVND come from the germline V gene (reference sequence). With 5 bases removed from V and 7 bases from J, the gap between germline ends came to 11 bases. Here the CDR3 DNA reads TGTGCCAGTAGTCCCGACATATTTGGCTACACCTTC. Protein product: CASSPDIFGYTF.

The chain couples TRBV5-1 to TRBJ2-3, with 10 nucleotides matching TRBD2. The CDR3 is made up of 15 amino acids. Germline CDR1 reads SGHRS; CDR2 reads YFSETQ. V was clipped by 4 bases and J by 8 bases; unmatched bases: 10. CDR3 nucleotide sequence: TGCGCCAGCAGCGAAGGGAGCGGGGGGGCCCCTACGCAGTATTTT. This encodes CASSEGSGGAPTQYF.

The rearrangement links TRBV7-3 to TRBJ2-5; D may be TRBD1 (6 bases). V shed 5 bases and J shed 9 bases, with 16 bases lying between them. This CDR3 has 13 residues. CDR1 and CDR2 from the germline V gene are SGHTA and FQGTGA. DNA of the CDR3: TGTGCCAGCAGCCAAAAGGCAGGGGTAGCCCAGTACTTC. It codes for CASSQKAGVAQYF. The complete variable domain, with remaining parts taken from reference TRBV7-3 and TRBJ2-5, reads GAGVSQTPSNKVTEKGKYVELRCDPISGHTALYWYRQSLGQGPEFLIYFQGTGAADDSGLPNDRFFAVRPEGSVSTLKIQRTERGDSAVYLCASSQKAGVAQYFGPGTRLLVL.

The V and J genes are TRBV9 and TRBJ2-5; D gene ambiguous. The CDR3 covers 15 residues. The germline V and J ends were trimmed by 2 bases and 1 base, with 12 bases remaining between them. Germline V gene data show CDR1 as SGDLS and CDR2 as YYNGEE. The DNA of the CDR3 is TGTGCCAGCAGCGTCTCCCCAAACTCCCAAGAGACCCAGTACTTC. This translates into CASSVSPNSQETQYF.

The rearrangement uses TRBV29-1 and TRBJ1-5; D is uncertain. Germline V CDR1 and CDR2: SQVTM, ANQGSEA. CDR3 size: 13 residues. Trimming shortened V by 5 bases and J by 0 bases, and 8 bases separated the two germline ends. The CDR3 spells CSVLSNSNQPQHF. The CDR3 nucleotides are TGCAGCGTTCTCTCCAATAGCAATCAGCCCCAGCATTTT.

The chain links TRBV7-9 to TRBJ2-2; D gene uncertain. Trimming cost V 2 bases and J 7 bases, with 5 bases left between them. The germline gives CDR1 SEHNR, CDR2 FQNEAQ (reference sequence). The length of the CDR3 is 12 residues. CDR3 sequence reads: CASSLSFGELFF. CDR3 DNA: TGTGCCAGCAGCTTATCGTTCGGGGAGCTGTTTTTT.

V and J are TRBV5-6 and TRBJ1-5, with 7 positions matching TRBD1. V gave up 2 bases and J gave up 6 bases; unmatched junction bases: 5. CDR3 size: 14 residues. Germline V gene data show CDR1 as SGHDT and CDR2 as YYEEEE. CDR3 bases: TGTGCCAGCAGCTTAGGGACAGTCTCTCAGCCCCAGCATTTT. It encodes CASSLGTVSQPQHF.

Worth noting for this clone: In the same sample, other DNA sequences code for this CDR3. The V gene is TRBV6-1, the J gene TRBJ1-5; no firm D call. The germline gives CDR1 MNHNS, CDR2 SASEGT. This CDR3 comprises 13 residues. Trimming took off 1 base at V and 0 bases at J, with 1 base between the two ends. CDR3 loop: CASSEGSNQPQHF. CDR3 sequence (DNA): TGTGCCAGCAGTGAAGGTAGCAATCAGCCCCAGCATTTT.